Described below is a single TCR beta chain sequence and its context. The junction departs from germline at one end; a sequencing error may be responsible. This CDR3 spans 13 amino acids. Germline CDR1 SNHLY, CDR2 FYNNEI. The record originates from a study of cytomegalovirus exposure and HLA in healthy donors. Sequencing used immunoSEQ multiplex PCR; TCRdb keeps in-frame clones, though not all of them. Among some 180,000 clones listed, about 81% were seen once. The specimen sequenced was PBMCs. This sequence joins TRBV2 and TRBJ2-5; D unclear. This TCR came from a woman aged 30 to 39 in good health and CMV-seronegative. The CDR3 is CASSGPGQGTQYF. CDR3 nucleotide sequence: TGTGCCAGCAGTGGGCCAGGTCAAGGGACCCAGTACTTC. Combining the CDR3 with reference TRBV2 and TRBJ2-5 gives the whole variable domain EPEVTQTPSHQVTQMGQEVILRCVPISNHLYFYWYRQILGQKVEFLVSFYNNEISEKSEIFDDQFSVERPDGSNFTLKIRSTKLEDSAMYFCASSGPGQGTQYFGPGTRLLVL.